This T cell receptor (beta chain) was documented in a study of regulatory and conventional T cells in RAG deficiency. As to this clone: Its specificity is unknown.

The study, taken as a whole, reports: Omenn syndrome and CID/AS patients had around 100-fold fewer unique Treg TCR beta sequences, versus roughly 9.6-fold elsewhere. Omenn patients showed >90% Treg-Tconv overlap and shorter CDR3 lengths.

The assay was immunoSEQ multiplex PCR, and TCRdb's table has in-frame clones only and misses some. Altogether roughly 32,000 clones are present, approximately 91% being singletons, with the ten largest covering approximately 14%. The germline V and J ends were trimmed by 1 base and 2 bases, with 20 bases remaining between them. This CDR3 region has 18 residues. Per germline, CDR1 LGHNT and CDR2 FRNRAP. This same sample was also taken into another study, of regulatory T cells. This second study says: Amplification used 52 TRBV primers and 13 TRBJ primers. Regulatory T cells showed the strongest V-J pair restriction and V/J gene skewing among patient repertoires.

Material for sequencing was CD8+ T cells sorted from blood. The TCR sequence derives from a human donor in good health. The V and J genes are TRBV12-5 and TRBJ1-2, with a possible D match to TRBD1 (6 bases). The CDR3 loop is CASGLASRDIYQNYGYTF. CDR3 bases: TGTGCTAGTGGTTTGGCGTCCCGGGACATATATCAGAACTATGGCTACACCTTC.